This TCR beta chain was sequenced in a study of cytomegalovirus exposure and HLA in healthy donors. Study-level findings and limits: The tendency of first-cohort TCR clusters to co-occur in the roughly 120 validation repertoires was identified by a subsequent analysis. Most observed TCR sequences were rare, whereas some public TCRs were detected in many donors. As was reported, the classifier diagnosed cytomegalovirus status with high specificity and sensitivity.

Germline CDR1 MRHNA, CDR2 SNTAGT. The CDR3 spans 16 residues. The V gene lost 0 bases and the J gene lost 2 bases, with 12 bases spanning the gap. The donors were members of the roughly 120-subject validation cohort (separate from the roughly 700-subject first cohort). Turning to this clone: Its antigen remains unidentified.

The table came from immunoSEQ multiplex PCR; TCRdb's copy has only in-frame clones and leaves some out. The table shows 180,000 or so clones, with about 89% occurring only once. This chain uses TRBV6-4 with TRBJ2-3; D may be TRBD1 (6 bases). Sequencing was performed on PBMCs. The origin of this receptor is a man aged 25 to 40 in good health and CMV-seropositive. The DNA for the CDR3 is TGTGCCAGCAGTGACTCCCCAGGGGCATTCACAGATACGCAGTATTTT. This encodes CASSDSPGAFTDTQYF.